This is a list of T cell receptor beta chains from one sample in a study of blood T cell repertoires in COVID-19. The data were produced by immunoSEQ multiplex PCR, yet TCRdb's version contains in-frame clones alone and is incomplete. This table has 140,000 to 150,000 clones, roughly 87% appearing once. Sequencing was carried out using PBMCs or T cells enriched from blood (not recorded which). Receptor source: a woman between 35 and 50 years old who had been exposed to COVID-19. Both conserved end residues are part of each CDR3. D genes are given only for firm matches. Clone size, where shown, is once, few, many, or a class for clones that have expanded.

clone size | D gene | J gene | V gene | CDR3 DNA | CDR3 protein
NA | TRBD1 | TRBJ2-1 | TRBV7-9 | TGTGCCAGCAGCCTTCGGACAGGGATGAGTAATGAGCAGTTCTTC | CASSLRTGMSNEQFF
NA | TRBD2 | TRBJ2-5 | TRBV28 | TGTGCCAGCAGTTTGCGTACTAGCGGGATGGAGACCCAGTACTTC | CASSLRTSGMETQYF
NA | NA | TRBJ2-1 | TRBV18 | TGTGCCAGCTCCCGGGACAAAAACAATGAGCAGTTCTTC | CASSRDKNNEQFF
many | TRBD2 | TRBJ2-1 | TRBV7-9 | TGTGCCAGCAGCTTTCTAGCGGTCGCCTACAATGAGCAGTTCTTC | CASSFLAVAYNEQFF
once | NA | TRBJ1-6 | TRBV3-1/TRBV3-2 | TGTGCCAGCAGCCAAGATTTTGCGATTCCTAATTCACCCCTCCACTTT | CASSQDFAIPNSPLHF
NA | TRBD2 | TRBJ2-7 | TRBV14 | TGTGCCAGCAGCCAAGGACTAGCGGGGGGCTACGAGCAGTACTTC | CASSQGLAGGYEQYF
NA | NA | TRBJ2-5 | TRBV3-1/TRBV3-2 | TGTGCCAGCAGCACAAGCCCCCCCGAACAGGTCCAAGAGACCCAGTACTTC | CASSTSPPEQVQETQYF
NA | NA | TRBJ2-7 | TRBV12-2 | TGTGCAAGTCGCTGGGGGAAGGACAGTCAACCCTACGAGCAGTACTTC | CASRWGKDSQPYEQYF
NA | NA | TRBJ2-7 | TRBV5-1 | TGCGCCAGCAGCTTGAGGCTAGAGGTCCACGAGCAGTACTTC | CASSLRLEVHEQYF
NA | TRBD2 | TRBJ2-1 | TRBV7-7 | TGTGCCAGCAGCTTATCTCCCAGGGGTAGCGGGATCTACAATGAGCAGTTCTTC | CASSLSPRGSGIYNEQFF
few | NA | TRBJ1-2 | TRBV7-2 | TGTGCCAGCAGCTGGGGACTGGGAAACTATGGCTACACCTTC | CASSWGLGNYGYTF
NA | TRBD2 | TRBJ2-1 | TRBV4-1 | TGCGCCAGCAGCCAAGTGGGACTAGCGGGAGTTAATGAGCAGTTCTTC | CASSQVGLAGVNEQFF
NA | NA | TRBJ2-7 | TRBV2 | TGTGCCAGGGAACGACTCTTGCAATCGGCGTATGGCGAGCAGTACTTC | CARERLLQSAYGEQYF
NA | NA | TRBJ1-4 | TRBV7-9 | TGTGCCAGCAGCCCTTTTCCGGCAACTAATGAAAAACTGTTTTTT | CASSPFPATNEKLFF
NA | TRBD2 | TRBJ2-1 | TRBV7-8 | TGTGCCAGCAGGCCGACTAGCGGAGCCTACAATGAGCAGTTCTTC | CASRPTSGAYNEQFF
NA | NA | TRBJ1-2 | TRBV29-1 | TGCAGCGTTGAGATCTGGGGGGATGTCTACTATGGCTACACCTTC | CSVEIWGDVYYGYTF
NA | TRBD1 | TRBJ1-2 | TRBV19 | TGTGCCAGTAGTAGGGACAGTTTTGTCTATGGCTACACCTTC | CASSRDSFVYGYTF
NA | NA | TRBJ1-1 | TRBV11-2 | TGTGCCAGCAGCTCTCTACCGTCGGCTTTCTTT | CASSSLPSAFF
NA | NA | TRBJ1-5 | TRBV4-1 | TGCGCCAGCAGCCAAGGGTGGGAGGGTGGTCAGCCCCAGCATTTT | CASSQGWEGGQPQHF
NA | NA | TRBJ1-5 | TRBV7-9 | TGTGCCAGCAGCTGGGGGGAGTTTCAGCCCCAGCATTTT | CASSWGEFQPQHF
NA | TRBD2 | TRBJ2-3 | TRBV7-3 | TGTGCCAGCAGCTTAACCGGGGGGGCAGGAGATACGCAGTATTTT | CASSLTGGAGDTQYF
once | TRBD2 | TRBJ2-3 | TRBV20-1 | TGCAGTGCTAGTTCCGGGAGGTTGGGTACGCAGTATTTT | CSASSGRLGTQYF
NA | NA | TRBJ1-2 | TRBV11-2 | TGTGCCAGCAGCTTGAGACAGGACTATGGCTACACCTTC | CASSLRQDYGYTF
NA | NA | TRBJ2-2 | TRBV5-1 | TGCGCCAGCAGCCCCCTGATGGCGGTAAACACCGGGGAGCTGTTTTTT | CASSPLMAVNTGELFF
few | TRBD1 | TRBJ1-4 | TRBV3-1/TRBV3-2 | TGTGCCAGCAGCCAAGATCGAACAGGGGGTGGAAAACTGTTTTTT | CASSQDRTGGGKLFF
NA | NA | TRBJ2-7 | TRBV20-1 | TGCAGTGCTGGAACTAACTACGAGCAGTACTTC | CSAGTNYEQYF
NA | NA | TRBJ1-4 | TRBV23-1 | TGCGCCAGCAGTCTCCGGGAGGAGATTGAAAAACTGTTTTTT | CASSLREEIEKLFF
few | NA | TRBJ2-7 | TRBV11-3 | TGTGCCAGCAGCTTAGCCCGAAGAGGCGAGCAGTACTTC | CASSLARRGEQYF
NA | NA | TRBJ2-1 | TRBV9 | TGTGCCTCCGGGGGAAACAATGAGCAGTTCTTC | CASGGNNEQFF
NA | TRBD1 | TRBJ2-7 | TRBV7-2 | TGTGCCAGCAGCTTACCCCTATGGGGACAGGGGAACTACGAGCAGTACTTC | CASSLPLWGQGNYEQYF
NA | NA | TRBJ1-2 | TRBV18 | TGTGCCAGCTCACCTCCTAGTGAGGGTCTCAGTGGCTACACCTTC | CASSPPSEGLSGYTF
NA | NA | TRBJ2-1 | TRBV6-5 | TGTGCCAGCAACCCTGGACAAAGCGATTTCGATGAGCAGTTCTTC | CASNPGQSDFDEQFF
NA | TRBD2 | TRBJ2-7 | TRBV7-8 | TGTGCCAGCAGCTTAGAGCAGGGACTAGCGGGGGGGCCGGCATCCGAGCAGTACTTC | CASSLEQGLAGGPASEQYF
NA | NA | TRBJ1-2 | TRBV6-5 | TGTGCCAGCAGGACACTCAACTATGGCTACACCTTC | CASRTLNYGYTF
NA | NA | TRBJ1-2 | TRBV28 | TGTGCCAGCAGTTTACCAGTGAACTATGGCTACACCTTC | CASSLPVNYGYTF
NA | NA | TRBJ1-2 | TRBV20-1 | TGCAGTGCTATACGGACAGATGGCTACACCTTC | CSAIRTDGYTF
NA | NA | TRBJ2-6 | TRBV2 | TGTGCCAGCTACAGGGCGTCTGGGGCCAACGTCCTGACTTTC | CASYRASGANVLTF
NA | NA | TRBJ2-5 | TRBV5-1 | TGCGCCAGCAGCCGACAGACCGACGAGACCCAGTACTTC | CASSRQTDETQYF
NA | NA | TRBJ2-7 | TRBV11-2 | TGTGCCAGCAGACATACAGGGTCGCTTTCCCCGTACGAGCAGTACTTC | CASRHTGSLSPYEQYF
few | TRBD1 | TRBJ1-3 | TRBV11-2 | TGTGCCAGCAGCCCTCAGGGGGCAATAAACACCATATATTTT | CASSPQGAINTIYF
NA | NA | TRBJ2-1 | TRBV29-1 | TGCAGCGTTTGCGATTACAATGAGCAGTTCTTC | CSVCDYNEQFF
once | TRBD2 | TRBJ2-3 | TRBV6-5 | TGTGCCAGCAGTTACTCCCTAGCGGGAGGTTCAGATACGCAGTATTTT | CASSYSLAGGSDTQYF
NA | TRBD1 | TRBJ1-1 | TRBV28 | TGTGCCAGCAGTGGATCGGACAGGCCAAAAGCTTTCTTT | CASSGSDRPKAFF
NA | NA | TRBJ1-1 | TRBV10-3 | TGTGCCATCAGTGAGAGTGGACAAGGGAACACTGAAGCTTTCTTT | CAISESGQGNTEAFF
NA | NA | TRBJ1-1 | TRBV7-3 | TGTGCCAGCCGAAATCAGGGGAACACTGAAGCTTTCTTT | CASRNQGNTEAFF
NA | NA | TRBJ2-7 | TRBV10-1 | TGCGCCAGCAGGGCTAGCGGGACAGGCGCCTACGAGCAGTACTTC | CASRASGTGAYEQYF
NA | TRBD2 | TRBJ2-1 | TRBV4-2 | TGTGCCAGCAGCTCCCGGGGCCAGCGGGGCTCCTACAATGAGCAGTTCTTC | CASSSRGQRGSYNEQFF
NA | NA | TRBJ1-5 | TRBV27 | TGTGCCAGCAGTTTACAGGGCCAGCCCCAGCATTTT | CASSLQGQPQHF
NA | NA | TRBJ2-1 | TRBV6-5 | TGTGCCAGCAGTAAGGATAGCGGCGGGCAGTTCTTC | CASSKDSGGQFF
NA | NA | TRBJ1-2 | TRBV5-8 | TGTGCCAGCAGCTTGTTGAGCTGGTCACCTTATAACTATGGCTACACCTTC | CASSLLSWSPYNYGYTF
NA | NA | TRBJ1-5 | TRBV6-5 | TGTGCCAGCAGGGGCTATGACAGCAACAATCAGCCCCAGCATTTT | CASRGYDSNNQPQHF
NA | TRBD1 | TRBJ1-1 | TRBV6-6 | TGTGCCAGCAGCACCCGGACAGGGCTGAACACTGAAGCTTTCTTT | CASSTRTGLNTEAFF
NA | NA | TRBJ2-5 | TRBV6-5 | TGTGCCAGCAGTTACTCGCAGGTCCAAGAGACCCAGTACTTC | CASSYSQVQETQYF
few | TRBD1 | TRBJ1-5 | TRBV10-2 | TGCGCCAGCAGTGAAAACAGGGGGCCGGGCCAGCCCCAGCATTTT | CASSENRGPGQPQHF